There are many counts of the clone carrying this TCR beta chain. What it recognizes is unknown. There are 15 residues in the CDR3. V lost 4 bases to trimming and J lost 2 bases, with 12 bases between them. Germline V CDR1 and CDR2: MDHEN, SYDVKM. Attached unique molecular identifiers marked individual cDNA molecules. TCRdb itself ran the 5' RACE reads through MiXCR, one entry per CDR3 protein. The data show roughly 99,000 distinct CDR3 sequences, over 8.5% seen once. This entry is derived from a study of early T cells in non-severe SARS-CoV-2 infection. Background on the study: Chains from this unsorted whole-blood bulk RNA could not be paired.

Broader study findings: VDJdb matches were skewed toward anti-spike CD8 T cell responses.

The chain links TRBV28 to TRBJ1-5, with D unresolved. Input material: whole blood. The clonotype was recovered from an adult who was a healthcare worker with PCR-confirmed SARS-CoV-2 infection or an uninfected control (not recorded which). CDR3 nucleotides: TGTGCCAGCAGTTCGGGTATGCGGGGCAATCAGCCCCAGCATTTT. This sequence encodes CASSSGMRGNQPQHF.